This TCR beta chain was obtained from a study of OX40 agonist ivuxolimab in advanced cancers. Across the whole study: Intravenous ivuxolimab was administered to patients every 2 weeks at 0.01 to 10 mg/kg. Findings and caveats of the study: At doses 0.1 to 3.0 mg/kg, CD4+ and CD8+ clones expanded.

Germline V gene data show CDR1 as SGHTA and CDR2 as FQGNSA. The CDR3 runs to 15 residues. Trimming removed 1 base at V and 2 bases at J, with 9 bases between. Remarks on this clone: Its target is not known.

Autoimmune disease history or systemic immunosuppression was exclusionary. TCRdb's table, derived via immunoSEQ multiplex PCR, lists solely in-frame clones and lacks some. The profile shows about 120,000 clones, over 75% of them singletons. This clonotype was sampled from an adult with an advanced solid tumor such as melanoma, head and neck, liver or kidney cancer. The chain links TRBV7-2 to TRBJ2-1; no clear D gene. The material was CD4+ or CD8+ T cells sorted from blood, obtained in a trial of the OX40 agonist ivuxolimab. For the CDR3, the DNA is TGTGCCAGCAGCTTAGGAGGCGGAACCTACAATGAGCAGTTCTTC. It is translated as CASSLGGGTYNEQFF. Supplemented by reference TRBV7-2 and TRBJ2-1, the full variable domain reads GAGVSQSPSNKVTEKGKDVELRCDPISGHTALYWYRQSLGQGLEFLIYFQGNSAPDKSGLPSDRFSAERTGGSVSTLTIQRTQQEDSAVYLCASSLGGGTYNEQFFGPGTRLTVL.